This TCR beta chain was sequenced in a study of chemoradiotherapy in HPV16-positive cancers. General study results and limits: Candidate HPV-specific clones and E7-related TCR motifs grew in tumor during treatment.

Over chemoradiotherapy, repertoires were sampled more than once. This CDR3 has 18 amino acids. Concerning this clone: The antigen is unknown.

TCRdb's copy holds only in-frame clones and misses some; the assay was immunoSEQ multiplex PCR. The sample lists approximately 34,000 clones; about 88% were seen once. This sequence originates from a human donor with HPV-associated anogenital cancer. V usage is TRBV21-1 and J usage is TRBJ2-5; the table calls TRBD2, which could not be checked here. TRBV21-1 is listed as a pseudogene. The sequencing here drew on blood, taken from a patient who underwent chemoradiotherapy. CDR3 sequence: CASSKAGRPTSGAETQYF. As DNA, the CDR3 is TGTGCCAGCAGCAAAGCCGGACGCCCTACTAGCGGAGCGGAGACCCAGTACTTC.